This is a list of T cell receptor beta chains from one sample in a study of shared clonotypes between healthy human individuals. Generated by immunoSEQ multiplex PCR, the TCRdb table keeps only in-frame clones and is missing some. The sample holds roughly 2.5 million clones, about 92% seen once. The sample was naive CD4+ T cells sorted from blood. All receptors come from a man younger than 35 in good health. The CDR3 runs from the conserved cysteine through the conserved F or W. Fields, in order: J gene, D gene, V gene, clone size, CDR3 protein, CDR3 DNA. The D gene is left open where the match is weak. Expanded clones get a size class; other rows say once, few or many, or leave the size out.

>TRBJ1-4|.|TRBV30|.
CAWSHGGTTNEKLFF
TGTGCCTGGAGTCATGGGGGGACAACTAATGAAAAACTGTTTTTT
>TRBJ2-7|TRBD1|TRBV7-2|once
CASSLIGQVTYEQYF
TGTGCCAGCAGCTTAATAGGACAGGTGACCTACGAGCAGTACTTC
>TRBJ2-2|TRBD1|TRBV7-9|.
CASSLGQGNTGELFF
TGTGCCAGCAGCCTAGGACAGGGGAACACCGGGGAGCTGTTTTTT
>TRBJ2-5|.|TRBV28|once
CASSFRETQYF
TGTGCCAGCAGTTTCCGAGAGACCCAGTACTTC
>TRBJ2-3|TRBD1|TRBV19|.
CASSPRPGTGWLNTQYF
TGTGCCAGTAGTCCCCGACCCGGGACAGGGTGGTTGAATACGCAGTATTTT
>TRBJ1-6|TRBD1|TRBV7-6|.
CASSPGGQGDSPLHF
TGTGCCAGCAGCCCCGGGGGACAGGGTGACTCACCCCTCCACTTT
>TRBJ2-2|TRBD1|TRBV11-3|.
CASSTGQGKVGGELFF
TGTGCCAGCAGCACAGGACAGGGGAAGGTCGGCGGGGAGCTGTTTTTT
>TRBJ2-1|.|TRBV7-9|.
CASVLVGGLGNEQFF
TGTGCCAGCGTCCTCGTCGGGGGCCTCGGCAATGAGCAGTTCTTC
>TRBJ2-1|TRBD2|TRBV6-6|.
CASSSGVYNEQFF
TGTGCCAGCAGTAGCGGGGTCTACAATGAGCAGTTCTTC
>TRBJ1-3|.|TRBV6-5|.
CASSYSGVWDTIYF
TGTGCCAGCAGTTACTCGGGTGTCTGGGACACCATATATTTT
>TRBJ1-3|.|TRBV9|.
CASSVSENTIYF
TGTGCCAGCAGCGTATCGGAAAACACCATATATTTT
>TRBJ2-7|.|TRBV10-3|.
CAISDSGLYEQYF
TGTGCCATCAGTGACTCTGGGTTGTACGAGCAGTACTTC
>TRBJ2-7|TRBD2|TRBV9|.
CASSPGLAESNSYEQYF
TGTGCCAGCAGCCCGGGACTAGCGGAGTCGAACTCCTACGAGCAGTACTTC
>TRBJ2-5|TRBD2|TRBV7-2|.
CASSSLAGGQETQYF
TGTGCCAGCAGCTCCTTAGCGGGGGGACAAGAGACCCAGTACTTC
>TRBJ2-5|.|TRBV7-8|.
CASGWGSLETQYF
TGTGCCAGTGGATGGGGGAGTTTAGAGACCCAGTACTTC
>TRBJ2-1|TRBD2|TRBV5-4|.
CASSPVTSGKYNEQFF
TGTGCCAGCAGCCCCGTGACTAGCGGGAAATACAATGAGCAGTTCTTC
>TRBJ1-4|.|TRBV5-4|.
CASSLEGTGEKLFF
TGTGCCAGCAGCTTGGAAGGGACGGGCGAAAAACTGTTTTTT
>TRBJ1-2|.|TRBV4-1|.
CASSQGGLRALVSPYGYTF
TGCGCCAGCAGCCAAGGGGGTTTAAGGGCACTTGTCAGCCCGTATGGCTACACCTTC
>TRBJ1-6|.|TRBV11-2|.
CASSLGRVLDSPLHF
TGTGCCAGCAGCTTAGGGAGGGTACTGGATTCACCCCTCCACTTT
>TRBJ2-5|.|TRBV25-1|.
CASSDPGRIETQYF
TGTGCCAGCAGTGATCCCGGACGGATAGAGACCCAGTACTTC
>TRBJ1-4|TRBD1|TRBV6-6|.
CASSSPDRVKEKLFF
TGTGCCAGCAGCTCCCCCGACAGGGTCAAGGAAAAACTGTTTTTT
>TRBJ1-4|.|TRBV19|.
CASGTPTQFSNEKLFF
TGTGCCAGCGGGACACCCACCCAATTTTCTAATGAAAAACTGTTTTTT